A selection of T cell receptor beta chains follows, all from one sample in a study of T cell responses to AZD1222 COVID-19 vaccine. Repertoires were generated with immunoSEQ multiplex PCR, while TCRdb's copy carries only in-frame clones and drops some. Altogether roughly 83,000 clones are present, about 82% being singletons, with the ten largest covering 8.7%. The source material was peripheral blood, sampled on day 0 of AZD1222 vaccination. These receptors all stem from an adult in good health. Each CDR3 is given with its conserved first and last residue. The order of the fields is D gene, clone size, V gene, J gene, CDR3 protein, CDR3 DNA. The D gene is left open where the match is weak. Rows give clone size only sometimes, using once, few, many, or a class for an expanded clone.

.	once	TRBV7-9	TRBJ1-1	CASSPWVDRGTEAFF	TGTGCCAGCAGCCCCTGGGTTGACAGAGGCACTGAAGCTTTCTTT
TRBD2	.	TRBV29-1	TRBJ2-1	CSVEAPSGRVYNEQFF	TGCAGCGTTGAAGCCCCTAGCGGGAGGGTATACAATGAGCAGTTCTTC
.	.	TRBV27	TRBJ1-4	CASSLRRTTNEKLFF	TGTGCCAGCAGTTTACGGCGAACAACTAATGAAAAACTGTTTTTT
TRBD1	.	TRBV5-1	TRBJ1-2	CASSWGQGSHEGYTF	TGCGCCAGCAGCTGGGGACAGGGCTCCCACGAGGGCTACACCTTC
TRBD1	few	TRBV4-2	TRBJ2-7	CASSQDPGTGGYEQYF	TGTGCCAGCAGCCAAGATCCCGGGACAGGGGGCTACGAGCAGTACTTC
.	.	TRBV19	TRBJ2-7	CASSIDGGGFYEQYF	TGTGCCAGTAGTATAGATGGAGGAGGGTTCTACGAGCAGTACTTC
TRBD1	.	TRBV5-8	TRBJ1-5	CASSSLQGAGNQPQHF	TGTGCCAGCAGCTCCCTGCAGGGGGCCGGCAATCAGCCCCAGCATTTT
TRBD1	.	TRBV19	TRBJ1-6	CAKCGTAYNSPLHF	TGTGCCAAGTGCGGGACAGCTTATAATTCACCCCTCCACTTT
.	.	TRBV19	TRBJ2-7	CASSITGNGEQYF	TGTGCCAGTAGTATTACAGGCAACGGCGAGCAGTACTTC
.	.	TRBV7-6	TRBJ1-3	CASSPSTYPRNTIYF	TGTGCCAGCAGCCCTTCCACCTATCCCCGGAACACCATATATTTT
.	.	TRBV12-2	TRBJ1-1	CASRLTQDSHPRAF	TGTGCAAGTCGCTTAACACAGGACAGTCACCCTCGCGCCTTT
.	few	TRBV12-3/TRBV12-4	TRBJ2-3	CASVGGMNTQYF	TGTGCCAGCGTCGGCGGGATGAATACGCAGTATTTT
TRBD2	.	TRBV18	TRBJ2-7	CASAQGLAGEQYF	TGTGCCAGTGCCCAGGGACTAGCGGGAGAGCAGTACTTC
TRBD1	once	TRBV7-2	TRBJ1-1	CASSLRQGSEAFF	TGTGCCAGCAGCTTGCGACAGGGGTCTGAAGCTTTCTTT
TRBD1	.	TRBV27	TRBJ1-1	CASTGQGREGEAFF	TGTGCCAGCACAGGACAGGGGAGAGAGGGTGAAGCTTTCTTT
.	.	TRBV5-1	TRBJ1-3	CASSLFPWSVAGNTIYF	TGCGCCAGCAGCTTGTTTCCGTGGTCGGTAGCTGGAAACACCATATATTTT
.	.	TRBV4-3	TRBJ1-5	CASSQDRVSNQPQHF	TGCGCCAGCAGCCAAGACAGGGTTAGCAATCAGCCCCAGCATTTT
.	.	TRBV5-6	TRBJ1-4	CASSPTRWGNEKLFF	TGTGCCAGCAGCCCTACCCGGTGGGGTAATGAAAAACTGTTTTTT
TRBD1	.	TRBV9	TRBJ1-1	CASTRTGEPTEAFF	TGTGCCAGCACTCGGACAGGGGAGCCTACCGAAGCTTTCTTT
.	.	TRBV7-9	TRBJ1-2	CASSFRENGYTF	TGTGCCAGCAGCTTTAGAGAAAATGGCTACACCTTC
.	.	TRBV18	TRBJ2-2	CASPGTIANTGELFF	TGTGCCAGCCCCGGCACAATCGCGAACACCGGGGAGCTGTTTTTT
.	.	TRBV25-1	TRBJ1-1	CASGVRNTEAFF	TGTGCCAGCGGAGTTCGGAACACTGAAGCTTTCTTT
.	.	TRBV7-3	TRBJ1-1	CASSLRGQYTEAFF	TGTGCCAGCAGCTTAAGGGGCCAGTACACTGAAGCTTTCTTT
.	.	TRBV18	TRBJ1-4	CASSQTATNEKLFF	TGTGCCAGCTCACAGACAGCAACTAATGAAAAACTGTTTTTT
TRBD2	.	TRBV9	TRBJ2-2	CASSVDGRAAGELFF	TGTGCCAGCAGCGTTGACGGGAGGGCCGCTGGGGAGCTGTTTTTT
TRBD1	.	TRBV7-9	TRBJ2-2	CASSSWDRNTGELFF	TGTGCCAGCAGCTCCTGGGACAGGAACACCGGGGAGCTGTTTTTT
.	.	TRBV10-3	TRBJ1-5	CAISEPGWDQPQHF	TGTGCCATCAGTGAGCCGGGTTGGGATCAGCCCCAGCATTTT
.	.	TRBV6-6	TRBJ2-2	CASSAHSSGTGELFF	TGTGCCAGCAGTGCCCACTCGAGCGGGACCGGGGAGCTGTTTTTT
.	.	TRBV7-2	TRBJ1-1	CASSPPPATEAFF	TGTGCCAGCAGCCCCCCCCCGGCCACTGAAGCTTTCTTT
.	.	TRBV24-1	TRBJ2-1	CATSDQGSEQFF	TGTGCCACCAGTGATCAGGGGAGTGAGCAGTTCTTC
.	few	TRBV13	TRBJ2-1	CASSLGGSEQFF	TGTGCCAGCAGCTTAGGAGGGTCGGAGCAGTTCTTC
TRBD1	.	TRBV18	TRBJ1-1	CASSPEGARGRVGTEAFF	TGTGCCAGCTCACCAGAGGGGGCAAGGGGCAGGGTGGGCACTGAAGCTTTCTTT
.	.	TRBV28	TRBJ2-3	CASSPKPDTQYF	TGTGCCAGCAGTCCCAAACCAGATACGCAGTATTTT
TRBD1	.	TRBV7-9	TRBJ2-7	CASSRWQGDNPYEQYF	TGTGCCAGCAGCCGCTGGCAGGGGGATAATCCCTACGAGCAGTACTTC
TRBD2	.	TRBV6-1	TRBJ2-6	CASSEVFLGGSSGANVLTF	TGTGCCAGCAGTGAAGTATTTTTGGGGGGGAGCTCTGGGGCCAACGTCCTGACTTTC
.	.	TRBV6-5	TRBJ1-5	CASRTSQPQHF	TGTGCCAGCAGGACCTCTCAGCCCCAGCATTTT
TRBD2	.	TRBV28	TRBJ2-5	CASSPPGLAGAMTQYF	TGTGCCAGCAGCCCACCCGGACTAGCGGGAGCGATGACCCAGTACTTC
.	.	TRBV29-1	TRBJ1-3	CSVRSGNTIYF	TGCAGCGTCCGATCTGGAAACACCATATATTTT
.	.	TRBV3-1/TRBV3-2	TRBJ1-2	CASSQEFQVNGYTF	TGTGCCAGCAGCCAAGAATTCCAGGTTAATGGCTACACCTTC
.	.	TRBV10-1	TRBJ1-1	CASSEGWGSEAFF	TGCGCCAGCAGTGAGGGTTGGGGGTCTGAAGCTTTCTTT
TRBD1	.	TRBV10-3	TRBJ1-2	CAISEPGQYRNYGYTF	TGTGCCATCAGTGAACCGGGACAGTATCGGAACTATGGCTACACCTTC
.	.	TRBV10-1	TRBJ2-5	CASSESGAQETQYF	TGCGCCAGCAGTGAGTCGGGGGCCCAAGAGACCCAGTACTTC
TRBD1	.	TRBV6-5	TRBJ1-5	CASSPGQGNQPQHF	TGTGCCAGCAGTCCGGGACAGGGGAATCAGCCCCAGCATTTT
.	.	TRBV7-9	TRBJ2-7	CASSFNYEQYF	TGTGCCAGCAGCTTCAACTACGAGCAGTACTTC
.	.	TRBV21-1	TRBJ2-7	CASNGRYEQYF	TGTGCCAGCAATGGGCGGTACGAGCAGTACTTC
.	.	TRBV20-1	TRBJ1-6	CSASTRGGSYNSPLHF	TGCAGTGCTAGTACCAGGGGAGGCTCCTATAATTCACCCCTCCACTTT
TRBD1	.	TRBV6-6	TRBJ1-1	CASSSTGGPTAEAFF	TGTGCCAGCAGTTCCACAGGGGGCCCTACCGCTGAAGCTTTCTTT
.	.	TRBV20-1	TRBJ1-2	CSARTNYGYTF	TGCAGTGCTAGAACGAACTATGGCTACACCTTC
.	.	TRBV9	TRBJ2-2	CASSVVWDTGELFF	TGTGCCAGCAGCGTAGTTTGGGACACCGGGGAGCTGTTTTTT
TRBD1	.	TRBV28	TRBJ1-1	CASSPRGKVIRTEAFF	TGTGCCAGCAGCCCCAGGGGGAAAGTGATTCGGACTGAAGCTTTCTTT
TRBD2	.	TRBV4-2	TRBJ2-1	CASSVPGLAGGNEQFF	TGTGCCAGCAGCGTGCCGGGACTAGCGGGAGGGAATGAGCAGTTCTTC